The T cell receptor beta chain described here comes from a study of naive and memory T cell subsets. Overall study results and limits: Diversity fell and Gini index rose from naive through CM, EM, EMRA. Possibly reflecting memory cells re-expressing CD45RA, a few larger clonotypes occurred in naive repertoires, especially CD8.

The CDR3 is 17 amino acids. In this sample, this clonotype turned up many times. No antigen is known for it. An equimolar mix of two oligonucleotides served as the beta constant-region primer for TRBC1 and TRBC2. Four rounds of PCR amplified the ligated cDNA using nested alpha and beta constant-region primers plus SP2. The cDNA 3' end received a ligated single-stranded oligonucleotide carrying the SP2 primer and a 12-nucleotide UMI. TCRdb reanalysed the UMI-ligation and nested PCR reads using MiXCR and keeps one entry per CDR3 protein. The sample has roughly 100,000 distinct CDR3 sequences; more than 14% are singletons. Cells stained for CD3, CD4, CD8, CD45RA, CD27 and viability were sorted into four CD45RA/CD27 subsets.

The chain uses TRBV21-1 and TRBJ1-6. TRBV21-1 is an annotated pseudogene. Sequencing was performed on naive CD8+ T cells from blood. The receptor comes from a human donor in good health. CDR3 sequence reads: CASSKATKESPNSPLHF. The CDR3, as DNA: TGTGCCAGCAGCAAAGCGACGAAGGAGTCCCCCAATTCACCCCTCCACTTT.